One and the same sample provided the 3 T cell receptor beta chains below, sequenced in a study of blood T cell repertoires in COVID-19. Repertoires were generated with immunoSEQ multiplex PCR, while TCRdb's copy carries only in-frame clones and drops some. The sample lists about 100,000 clones, just under 80% seen once, with over 30% in the top ten. Sequencing used peripheral blood. The source of these receptors is a man between 65 and 85 years old with active or convalescent COVID-19.

This chain connects TRBV19 to TRBJ1-4; D is possibly TRBD1 (5 bases). Trimming pared 6 bases from V and 6 bases from J, leaving 11 bases between. The CDR3 is 13 residues long. Germline V gene lookup returns CDR1 LNHDA and CDR2 SQIVND (reference sequence). The CDR3 is CASSRGYDEKLFF. As DNA, the CDR3 is TGTGCCAGTAGCCGGGGGTACGATGAAAAACTGTTTTTT. Together with reference TRBV19 and TRBJ1-4, the CDR3 gives the full variable domain: DGGITQSPKYLFRKEGQNVTLSCEQNLNHDAMYWYRQDPGQGLRLIYYSQIVNDFQKGDIAEGYSVSREKKESFPLTVTSAQKNPTAFYLCASSRGYDEKLFFGSGTQLSVL.

This clone has a handful of counts. V gene TRBV4-3 combines with J gene TRBJ2-7; 8 nucleotides align to TRBD2. V lost 1 base and J lost 5; bases outside the gene matches: 4. The CDR3 is made up of 14 amino acids. Germline loops: CDR1 LGHNA, CDR2 YSLEER. CDR3 sequence (DNA): TGCGCCAGCAGCCAAGGGGGTAGCGGGGACGAGCAGTACTTC. Amino acids: CASSQGGSGDEQYF.

This clone was detected only once. The rearrangement joins TRBV24-1 to TRBJ2-1; 8 positions agree with TRBD2. Germline CDR1 KGHDR, CDR2 SFDVKD. The junction had 14 bases not matched to a gene; V was cut back by 3 bases and J by 8 bases. CDR3 size: 17 residues. This chain's CDR3 is CATSDITGTSSIDEQFF. CDR3 in DNA: TGTGCCACCAGTGATATAACCGGGACTAGTTCTATCGATGAGCAGTTCTTC.